The source of this TCR beta chain is a study of cytomegalovirus exposure and HLA in healthy donors (dated by TCRdb to about 2017). Regarding the study in general: In an earlier analysis of about 560 of the donors, approximately 260 Gb of sequence data and 90 million to 120 million unique TCR beta sequences from some 170 million T cells were reported. The study profiled the T cell repertoires of approximately 700 subjects by immunosequencing and related them to cytomegalovirus serostatus. Among roughly 370 genotyped donors of the cohort, an average of approximately 240,000 unique TCR beta nucleotide sequences were sequenced per donor, roughly a sixth of them non-productive. Rather than drawing on any new phenotypic data, the later analysis identified candidate immune exposures from TCR beta sequences and the way those sequences occurred across donors. HLA typing included class I and class II loci at four-digit resolution. A later genetic analysis used genome-wide SNP genotypes for about 60% of the roughly 700 donors, treating that subset as a discovery cohort. To predict cytomegalovirus infection status, the study brought together high-throughput TCR immunosequencing, statistical association of individual TCRs with disease status, and machine learning. An early release that covered approximately 600 HLA-typed donors contained about 300 gigabases of sequencing data and tens of millions of unique TCR sequences. Roughly five DR-DQ haplotypes were handled as single units for association and clustering, since linkage in the cohort was strong. In addition to the first cohort of around 670 subjects, a separate validation cohort of over 90 different subjects was used. All discovery cohort repertoires had been generated on a single sequencing platform. To study patterns of TCR occurrence, a later analysis re-analyzed previously published TCR beta repertoires from 500 to 850 donors and added high-resolution HLA genotyping. To decide whether each TCR beta V gene segment behaved as functional or pseudogenic, an earlier analysis of some 540 of the donors relied on high-throughput TCR beta sequencing. Of the approximately 400 genotyped donors, approximately 81% were placed in the genetic ancestry cluster associated with self-reported Caucasian donors. Alongside the repertoire data, information on donor age, sex, ethnicity and CMV serostatus was compiled. The number of typed donors differed by locus: about 620-640 for A, B, C, DRB1 and DQB1; 522 for DQA1; 606 for DPA1; and 400 to 480 for DPB1. The study was designed to test whether signatures of past pathogen exposure could be identified by cataloging public T cell receptors.

The library was obtained by the immunoSEQ multiplex PCR assay. A mixture of 60 forward primers for TCR Vbeta segments and 13 reverse primers for TCR Jbeta segments was used in the multiplex PCR. A multiplex PCR assay on genomic DNA amplified the CDR3 region of rearranged TCR beta genes. The Illumina HiSeq System was used to sequence the amplified TCR beta libraries as 87-base-pair reads. In the source study's methods: A later analysis tallied roughly 80 million unique TCR beta chains across the 666 repertoires, and approximately 9.9 million of those chains were shared by two or more donors. To remove PCR and sequencing errors, raw reads were error-corrected and collapsed into unique sequences using a nearest-neighbor algorithm that merged closely related sequences. V, D and J gene segments were assigned by aligning CDR3 sequences to IMGT reference sequences. Each retained sequence needed at least a six-nucleotide match to both a V gene segment and a J gene segment. Rearrangements were classified as productive when the CDR3 lacked stop codons and remained in frame with V and J, and all other rearrangements were classified as non-productive. CDR3 was defined according to IMGT convention as the region running from the second conserved V-encoded cysteine to the conserved J-encoded phenylalanine. Sequences without an unambiguous match to a single V gene segment were excluded from the earlier analysis of about 600 of the donors. An earlier analysis of 550 to 650 of the donors classified V segments as functional when productive rearrangements were above 56.7% and as segregating when the standard deviation between donors was above 5%. A statistical classification framework was developed to diagnose cytomegalovirus status using the catalog of TCR beta chain sequences. V and J gene assignment, in a later analysis, came from comparing TCR nucleotide sequences with IMGT/GENE-DB human TR gene sequences. Using the TCRdist pipeline, a later analysis assigned CDR3 sequences along with most-parsimonious VDJ recombination scenarios. In a later analysis, every TCR beta chain was defined by the combination of its CDR3 amino acid sequence and its V-gene family, and reads without a unique V-gene family were dropped. In a later analysis, fewer than 650 highly shared, low-generation-probability nucleotide sequences were removed to address suspected cross-contamination and a sequencing artifact. A later analysis calculated a clonal expansion index for each public chain from normalized within-repertoire ranks of inferred template counts. Generation probabilities in a later analysis came from a VDJ recombination model fitted to out-of-frame rearrangements, and those results were checked against IGoR. A later analysis scored TCR-TCR, TCR-HLA and TCR-CMV co-occurrence with hypergeometric tests, applying a repertoire-size bias correction to TCR pairs. To estimate false discovery rates, a later analysis permuted the HLA or CMV assignments 20 times. In a later analysis, co-occurring TCRs were grouped using DBSCAN, and TCRdist sequence similarity was added for clustering within HLA-allele-positive subsets. Repertoires with fewer than 30,000 or more than 120,000 public chains were left out of co-occurrence clustering, as were about five repertoires with anomalous nucleotide sharing. This is the immuneACCESS table as TCRdb keeps it, with only in-frame sequences that have V and J called. A part of the clones is gone; compared with another copy, unresolved V genes explain less than half, and the rest is unexplained. The V and J calls and clone size come from that table; D and trimming were worked out from the DNA. Present in this sample are around 140,000 clones, around four fifths of which were seen just once. The ten largest clones capture 8.1% of the sample.

With respect to this clone: The antigen this receptor binds is unknown. No much larger clone exists at a distance of one base, and base qualities are not known.

V ends up 5 bases short and J 8 bases short, with an unmatched junction base count of 7. The CDR3 contains 13 residues, cysteine and phenylalanine counted. The retained sequence is limited to the CDR3, 39 bases, with the frame set at the first base. CDR1 and CDR2 (SNHLY, FYNNEI) derive from the germline V gene. Overall study outcomes, separate from this receptor: The presence/absence analyses assumed that sequencing depth was roughly uniform across donors, and that assumption may not be true. Strong co-occurrence of HLA alleles, especially DR and DQ, made assigning TCR associations to individual alleles difficult. A further reported finding was that TCR beta sequences accurately predicted the HLA-A and HLA-B alleles for most subjects in the first cohort. A cluster of highly shared sequence variants was judged likely to be a technical artifact of the sequencing pipeline. A later analysis found that TCR association rates varied across HLA loci, with DRB1 alleles showing the most associated TCRs and HLA-C alleles the fewest. Most TCR sequences were observed very rarely across donors, whereas some public TCRs were present in many individuals. Broadly in line with IMGT annotations, most TCR beta V segments showed up in productive rearrangements about 87% or about 30% of the time in an earlier analysis of about 500 of the donors. Most CMV-associated TCR beta chains appeared to be HLA-restricted in a later analysis, and the HLA associations seemed to be driven largely by CMV exposure. The classifier was reported to diagnose cytomegalovirus status with high specificity and sensitivity in both the original and validation cohorts. The authors suggested that the approach could potentially be extended to other disease states and immunological phenotypes. In a later analysis, HLA-associated TCR beta chains showed more clonal expansion and lower generation probabilities than non-associated chains that were equally common. Specific HLA alleles were associated with 16,951 TCR beta sequences at a false discovery rate of 0.05 in a later analysis. In a later genetic analysis, a missense DCLRE1C variant was associated with V-gene and J-gene trimming of TCR beta chains, and the association was replicated in an independent cohort. The cohort was sequenced for TCR beta chains only, and without alpha or paired-chain data the features that could be detected were limited. Immune exposure information for the cohort was limited to CMV serostatus. According to a later analysis, parvovirus B19, influenza, CMV and Epstein-Barr virus appeared linked to several top co-occurrence clusters. Linkage disequilibrium might explain the correlated functional status among segregating V segments, but an unknown experimental factor could not be ruled out. A later genetic analysis reported fewer N-insertions in productive TCRs among donors in an Asian-associated ancestry cluster than the roughly 670-donor mean. Because counts were too low, about 18 rarely observed V segments, including chromosome 9 orphons, were left out of the earlier analysis of approximately 500 of the donors. Because HLA typing was unavailable for some donors at each locus, only the typed subset was used in association tests. Some IMGT-functional V segments, including TRBV6-2 and TRBV6-3, could not be distinguished by the 87-base-pair reads and were therefore excluded. A total of fewer than 200 TCR beta chains were listed by the study as associated with cytomegalovirus. Three of the identified cytomegalovirus-associated TCR beta chains were confirmed in vitro to be specific for cytomegalovirus antigens.

In total, approximately 700 healthy bone marrow donors made up the cohort. Cohort members were all nominally healthy when sampled, although unrecorded immune exposures were likely present. The donor was CMV seropositive and was included in the group of 250 to 350 seropositive cohort members. Each donor provided a peripheral blood sample, and peripheral blood mononuclear cells were used for TCR beta sequencing. Genomic DNA was extracted from the blood cell samples with the Qiagen DNeasy Blood Extraction Kit. The TCR comes from a woman between 45 and 60 years old in good health and CMV-seropositive. Here the chain combines TRBV2 and TRBJ1-2, and TRBD1 matches 8 of the central bases. The sequenced material came from PBMCs. Read as DNA, the sequence is TGTGCCAGCAGTTCCAGGGGGCAGGTGGGCTACACCTTC. Its product reads: CASSSRGQVGYTF.